These 20 T cell receptor beta chains originate from one sample sequenced in a study of CD8+ T cells in alopecia areata (dated by TCRdb to 2016 to 2019). The time point label, read with the paper, signifies: 4 weeks on oral tofacitinib. This sample's treatment or condition label indicates: oral pan-JAK inhibitor, 5-10 mg twice daily. The library was prepared using the immunoSEQ multiplex PCR assay. RNA was extracted from all samples and reverse transcribed into cDNA as template for TCR sequencing. Not all clones reach the TCRdb copy of this immuneACCESS table, which keeps in-frame sequences only. Checked studies attribute under half of the gap to unresolved V genes and leave the rest unexplained. In this sample the table shows 200,000 to 250,000 clones, over 60% of which occur a single time. The ten largest clones capture around 4.2% of the sample. The material sequenced was CD4+ T cells sorted from blood, taken at week 4, from a patient treated with tofacitinib. Every receptor here comes from a human donor with alopecia areata.

The genes are TRBV7-9 and TRBJ1-6; D unclear. The CDR3 covers 12 residues. Germline lookup yields CDR1 SEHNR and CDR2 FQNEAQ (reference sequence). V was trimmed by 0 bases and J by 11 bases, leaving 5 bases between them. The CDR3 nucleotides are TGTGCCAGCAGCTTAGCTGAGACACCCCTCCACTTT. It codes for CASSLAETPLHF.

The genes are TRBV25-1 and TRBJ2-1, with 9 bases aligning to TRBD1. V gave up 6 bases and J gave up 7 bases; unmatched junction bases: 7. The germline V gene encodes CDR1 MGHDK and CDR2 SYGVNS. This CDR3 has 14 residues. The CDR3 DNA reads TGTGCCAGCAGATTTGGACAGGGGAGGAATGAGCAGTTCTTC. As protein: CASRFGQGRNEQFF.

This clone turned up a few times. CDR3 in amino acids: CSAQETGVGEAFF. CDR3 coding DNA: TGCAGCGCTCAAGAGACAGGGGTTGGAGAAGCTTTCTTT. This chain uses TRBV29-1 with TRBJ1-1; 8 bases are a match to TRBD1. CDR1 is SQVTM, CDR2 ANQGSEA, per germline. This CDR3 region has 13 residues. The junction had 12 bases not matched to a gene; V was cut back by 7 bases and J by 8 bases. Variable domain in full (rest from reference TRBV29-1 and TRBJ1-1): SAVISQKPSRDICQRGTSLTIQCQVDSQVTMMFWYRQQPGQSLTLIATANQGSEATYESGFVIDKFPISRPNLTFSTLTVSNMSPEDSSIYLCSAQETGVGEAFFGQGTRLTVV.

The J gene is TRBJ1-1, the V gene TRBV6-1; D is undetermined. Germline values: CDR1 MNHNS, CDR2 SASEGT. V shed 3 bases and J shed 1 base, with 6 bases lying between them. The length of the CDR3 is 13 residues. The CDR3 here is CASSELANTEAFF. CDR3 bases: TGTGCCAGCAGTGAGCTAGCGAACACTGAAGCTTTCTTT.

The chain employs TRBV28 and TRBJ2-7, with TRBD1 as a possible D gene (6 bases). The V and J ends lost 7 bases and 2 bases respectively, with 12 bases between them. This CDR3 comprises 13 residues. Germline V CDR1 and CDR2: MDHEN, SYDVKM. CDR3 in amino acids: CASTQGGTYEQYF. The DNA of the CDR3 is TGTGCCAGCACACAGGGTGGGACCTACGAGCAGTACTTC.

V and J are TRBV10-3 and TRBJ1-2; weak D call: TRBD1 (5 bases). Trimming stripped 5 bases from V and 3 bases from J, with 13 bases between. Germline-derived CDR1 and CDR2 are ENHRY and SYGVKD. The CDR3 totals 14 residues. This CDR3 reads CAISNGREYYGYTF. The DNA for the CDR3 is TGTGCCATCAGTAACGGCAGGGAGTACTATGGCTACACCTTC.

The chain couples TRBV10-3 to TRBJ2-5; 8 nucleotides agree with TRBD2. Germline V gene data show CDR1 as ENHRY and CDR2 as SYGVKD. With 5 bases clipped from V and 2 bases from J, the junction kept 4 bases outside the gene matches. The CDR3 covers 14 residues. CDR3 sequence reads: CAISPGGGQETQYF. The DNA of the CDR3 is TGTGCCATCAGTCCTGGCGGGGGGCAAGAGACCCAGTACTTC.

The V call is TRBV18, the J call TRBJ2-5, with D uncertain. Trimming removed 3 bases at V and 4 bases at J, with 9 bases between. The CDR3 length is 13 residues. Germline CDR1 is KGHSH and CDR2 is LQKENI. This CDR3 is CASSPRTRETQYF. CDR3 DNA: TGTGCCAGCTCACCCAGAACCCGAGAGACCCAGTACTTC. Combining the CDR3 with reference TRBV18 and TRBJ2-5 gives the whole variable domain NAGVMQNPRHLVRRRGQEARLRCSPMKGHSHVYWYRQLPEEGLKFMVYLQKENIIDESGMPKERFSAEFPKEGPSILRIQQVVRGDSAAYFCASSPRTRETQYFGPGTRLLVL.

The J gene is TRBJ1-5, the V gene TRBV11-3, with D unclear. The V end was cut by 5 bases, the J end by 7 bases, with 12 bases between. The CDR3 has 13 residues. In germline, CDR1 is SGHNT, CDR2 YENEEA. The CDR3 loop reads CASSVSPEQPQHF. Here the CDR3 DNA reads TGTGCCAGCAGCGTTTCTCCTGAGCAGCCCCAGCATTTT.

This sequence joins TRBV18 and TRBJ2-5; D not resolved. The germline V and J ends were trimmed by 2 bases and 1 base, with 8 bases remaining between them. The CDR3 length is 14 residues. Germline CDR1 is KGHSH and CDR2 is LQKENI. The DNA of the CDR3 is TGTGCCAGCTCACCAAATTACCTCCAAGAGACCCAGTACTTC. Residues: CASSPNYLQETQYF.

Regarding this clone: Distinct nucleotide sequences in the sample also encode this CDR3. V is TRBV30 and J is TRBJ1-5; unclear D gene. The CDR3 contains 13 residues. From germline, CDR1 is GTSNPN and CDR2 SVGIG (reference sequence). V was cut by 0 bases and J by 4 bases, with 7 bases left in between. The CDR3: CAWSVRRNQPQHF. CDR3 nucleotide sequence: TGTGCCTGGAGTGTACGTCGAAATCAGCCCCAGCATTTT.

This chain connects TRBV11-2 to TRBJ2-1, with a weak D call TRBD1 (6 bases). The CDR3 sequence is 15 residues long. V shed 3 bases and J shed 6 bases, with 15 bases lying between them. Germline values: CDR1 SGHAT, CDR2 FQNNGV. The CDR3 is CASSFGQSYSNEQFF. CDR3 nucleotide sequence: TGTGCCAGCAGCTTCGGACAGAGCTACAGCAATGAGCAGTTCTTC.

This clone appeared a single time. The V call is TRBV18, the J call TRBJ1-2; no definite D call. Deletions cut 0 bases from V and 4 bases from J, with 15 bases between. The CDR3 length is 16 residues. Looked up from germline, CDR1 is KGHSH and CDR2 is LQKENI. The CDR3 bases are TGTGCCAGCTCACCACCGGGAACGGACGGAAGCTATGGCTACACCTTC. Translating it yields CASSPPGTDGSYGYTF.

The chain recombines TRBV4-2 with TRBJ1-5; D call uncertain. The CDR3 length is 15 residues. V was cut by 4 bases and J by 3 bases, with 13 bases left in between. Germline values: CDR1 LGHNA, CDR2 YNFKEQ. CDR3 in DNA: TGTGCCAGCAGCCTAGAGCGAGGGTTCAATCAGCCCCAGCATTTT. Amino acids: CASSLERGFNQPQHF.

The V and J genes are TRBV6-6 and TRBJ1-2; 8 bases align to TRBD1. The germline CDR1 and CDR2 sequences are MNHNY and SVGAGI (reference sequence). Trimming took 7 bases from V and 4 from J; bases not matched to a gene: 11. The CDR3 totals 15 residues. CDR3 region: CASKHQGAGLYGYTF. As DNA, the CDR3 is TGTGCCAGCAAGCACCAGGGGGCTGGGCTCTATGGCTACACCTTC.

This clone appeared a few times. The chain is built from TRBV10-3 and TRBJ2-3; 14 bases are a match to TRBD2. V shed 3 bases and J 3 bases; nucleotides not matched to a gene: 11. The CDR3 spans 19 residues. Per germline, CDR1 ENHRY and CDR2 SYGVKD. CDR3 nucleotides: TGTGCCATCAGTGACGGGACTAGCGGGGGAGGCCCGAGAACAGATACGCAGTATTTT. Translation: CAISDGTSGGGPRTDTQYF.

The chain recombines TRBV5-6 with TRBJ2-7; possible D gene TRBD1, 7 bases. From germline, CDR1 is SGHDT and CDR2 YYEEEE. The CDR3 loop spans 15 amino acids. The germline V and J ends were trimmed by 0 bases and 2 bases, with 12 bases remaining between them. This CDR3 is CASSLEPGGTYEQYF. CDR3 DNA: TGTGCCAGCAGCTTGGAGCCAGGGGGGACCTACGAGCAGTACTTC.

The chain joins TRBV5-1 to TRBJ2-1; 9 bases map to TRBD2. Germline CDR1 and CDR2: SGHRS and YFSETQ. V was pared by 3 bases and J by 3 bases, with 7 bases of the junction left unmatched. The CDR3 consists of 16 residues. The CDR3 here is CASSSLAGAIYNEQFF. The CDR3 coding sequence is TGCGCCAGCAGCTCGTTAGCGGGGGCCATCTACAATGAGCAGTTCTTC.

This rearrangement joins TRBV7-9 to TRBJ2-1, with 8 bases fitting TRBD2. The CDR3 has 16 amino acids. The V gene end was trimmed by 4 bases and the J gene end by 3 bases; junction bases not matched to a gene: 8. CDR1 and CDR2 (germline): SEHNR, FQNEAQ (reference sequence). CDR3 protein: CASSSPAGGRYNEQFF. The CDR3 coding sequence is TGTGCCAGCAGCTCCCCGGCGGGGGGCCGCTACAATGAGCAGTTCTTC.

The gene calls are TRBV9 and TRBJ1-1; 8 positions match TRBD1. With V trimmed by 6 bases and J by 3 bases, 7 bases remained unmatched. The CDR3 loop spans 14 amino acids. From germline, CDR1 is SGDLS and CDR2 YYNGEE. The CDR3 DNA reads TGTGCCAGCACCCAAGGACAGGGAGACACTGAAGCTTTCTTT. It translates to CASTQGQGDTEAFF.